Presented here are 8 T cell receptor beta chains from one specimen sequenced in a study of tumor-infiltrating lymphocytes in primary liver carcinoma. Using a constant-region primer together with ProtoScript II reverse transcriptase, TCR beta cDNA was made from about 490 ng of total RNA. Slightly modified ARM-PCR with three nested multiplex PCR rounds yielded TCR beta libraries. TRBV1-TRBV30 forward and Cbeta reverse primers drove the first two roughly 10-cycle rounds. MiXCR, applied by TCRdb to the multiplex PCR reads, yields one record per CDR3 protein. The sample lists more than 40,000 distinct CDR3 sequences; roughly 70% were seen once. DNA and RNA were both co-extracted from approximately 20-30 mg of bulk tissue that had not been sorted. The sample consisted of liver tumor tissue from sampling region 5. The subset was: tumor region T5, tumor centre. The receptors come from a man aged 40-49 years with primary liver carcinoma and hepatitis B virus infection.

This clonotype was detected once. This chain connects TRBV5-1 to TRBJ2-7; the match to TRBD2 covers 11 bases. With 5 bases clipped from V and 7 bases from J, the junction kept 11 bases outside the gene matches. Germline V gene data show CDR1 as SGHRS and CDR2 as YFSETQ. The CDR3 extends over 15 amino acids. The CDR3 sequence: CASRETSGDVYEQYF. The CDR3 DNA is TGCGCCAGCAGAGAGACTAGCGGGGATGTCTATGAGCAGTACTTC.

About this clonotype: At one boundary the junction diverges from the germline segment, which might be a read error. The chain joins TRBV5-4 to TRBJ1-2, with 10 bases that match TRBD1. Germline assignment: CDR1 SGHNT and CDR2 YYREEE (reference sequence). The CDR3 runs 14 residues. This CDR3 is CASSHDRGLQGFTF. CDR3 nucleotides: TGTGCCAGCAGCCACGACAGGGGGCTACAAGGCTTCACGTTC.

This clonotype has only one observation. A read error may be the cause here, since a much bigger clone is one base away. The chain couples TRBV5-8 to TRBJ2-1, with D uncertain. The CDR3 has 13 amino acids. Trimming shortened V by 4 bases and J by 4 bases, and 9 bases separated the two germline ends. Germline lookup yields CDR1 SGHTS and CDR2 YDEGEE. DNA of the CDR3: TGTGCCAGCAGCCAAAATAGTTACAATGAGCAGTTCTTC. As protein: CASSQNSYNEQFF.

This clonotype is medium-sized (0.01 to 0.1%). This chain links TRBV6-6 with TRBJ2-1; D uncertain. V was clipped by 0 bases and J by 6 bases, with 3 bases between them. Germline V gene data show CDR1 as MNHNY and CDR2 as SVGAGI (reference sequence). CDR3 length: 12 residues. CDR3 coding DNA: TGTGCCAGCAGTTACTCGGTCAATGAGCAGTTCTTC. Protein: CASSYSVNEQFF.

This clonotype was recorded a few times. This rearrangement joins TRBV11-2 to TRBJ2-7; D possibly uses TRBD1 or TRBD2 (6 bases each). V lost 4 bases and J 4 bases, leaving 17 bases between the germline ends. CDR1 SGHAT and CDR2 FQNNGV come from the germline V gene. This CDR3 is 15 amino acids long. As DNA, the CDR3 is TGTGCCAGCAGCTCTATAGGGGGTCGGGGGTACGAGCAGTACTTC. Encoded protein: CASSSIGGRGYEQYF.

This chain uses TRBV6-1 with TRBJ2-7; TRBD1 matches at 9 bases. The CDR3 runs to 15 residues. CDR1 is MNHNS and CDR2 is SASEGT in the germline V gene. V lost 0 bases to trimming and J lost 5 bases; unmatched junction nucleotides: 5. The CDR3 coding sequence is TGTGCCAGCAGTGAAGCGCGGGGACAGGGCCACGAGCAGTACTTC. Protein: CASSEARGQGHEQYF.

Note on this clonotype: One end of the junction fails to match germline, which may point to a read error. The J gene is TRBJ1-1, the V gene TRBV29-1; unclear D gene. Per the germline V gene, CDR1 is SQVTM and CDR2 is ANQGSEA. The CDR3 extends over 13 amino acids. The CDR3 loop reads CSVVHTSNTEAFF. The CDR3 nucleotides read TGCAGTGTTGTGCACACTTCGAACACTGAAGCTTTCTTT.

The CDR3 nucleotides read TGTGCCAGCCCCCTGACGGGGATGGGGGAAAAACTGTTTTTT. This codes for CASPLTGMGEKLFF. The gene calls are TRBV4-2 and TRBJ1-4, with D unresolved. The V end was cut by 8 bases, the J end by 8 bases, with 18 bases between. There are 14 residues in the CDR3. The V gene's germline CDR1 is LGHNA and CDR2 YNFKEQ.